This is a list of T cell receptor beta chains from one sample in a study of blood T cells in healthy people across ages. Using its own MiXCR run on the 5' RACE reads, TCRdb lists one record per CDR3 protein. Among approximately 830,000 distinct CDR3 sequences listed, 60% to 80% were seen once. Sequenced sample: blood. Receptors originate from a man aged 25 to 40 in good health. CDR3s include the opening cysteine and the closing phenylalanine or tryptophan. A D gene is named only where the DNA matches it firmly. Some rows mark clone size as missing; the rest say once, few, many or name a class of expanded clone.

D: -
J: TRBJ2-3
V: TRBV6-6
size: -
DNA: TGTGCCAGCAGGCGTGGGGCAGAGGCAACATATACGCAGTATTTT
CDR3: CASRRGAEATYTQYF

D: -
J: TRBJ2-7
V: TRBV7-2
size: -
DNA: TGTGCCAGCAGTCCGTCTGACACGGAGGCCCAGTACTTC
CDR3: CASSPSDTEAQYF

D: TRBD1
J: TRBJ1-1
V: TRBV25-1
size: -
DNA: TGTGCCAGCAGTGCCAACCCCGGGACAGCCAACACTGAAGCTTTCTTT
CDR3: CASSANPGTANTEAFF

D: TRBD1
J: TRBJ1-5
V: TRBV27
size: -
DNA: TGTGCCAGCAGTCTCGCCTGGACAGGGCGGGATCAGCCCCAGCATTTT
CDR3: CASSLAWTGRDQPQHF

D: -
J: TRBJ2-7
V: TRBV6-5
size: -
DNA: TGTGCCAGCAGGGGGATTGGAGCTTACGAGCAGTACTTC
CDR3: CASRGIGAYEQYF

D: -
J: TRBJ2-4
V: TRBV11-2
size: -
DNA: TGTGCCAGCAGTGAGGGATGGTCGTCGTCCTACGAGCGGTACTTC
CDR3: CASSEGWSSSYERYF

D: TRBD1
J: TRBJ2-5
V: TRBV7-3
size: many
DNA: TGTGCCAGCAGCCCTCGACAGGGGGCGGGTGAGACCCAGTACTTC
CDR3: CASSPRQGAGETQYF

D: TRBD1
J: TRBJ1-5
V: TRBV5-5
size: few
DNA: TGTGCCAGCAGCCTACAGGGGCGACAGCCCCAGCATTTT
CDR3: CASSLQGRQPQHF

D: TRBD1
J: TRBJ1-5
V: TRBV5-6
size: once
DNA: TGTGCCAGCAGCTTTGGGGGACAGCCATATCAGCCCCAGCATTTT
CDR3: CASSFGGQPYQPQHF

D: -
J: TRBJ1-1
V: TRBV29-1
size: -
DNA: TGCAGCGTTTTACGACAGTACACTGAAGCTTTCTTT
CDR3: CSVLRQYTEAFF

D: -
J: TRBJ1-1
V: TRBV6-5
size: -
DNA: TGTGCCAGCAGTTTTCGTTCGGACAGGAACACTGAAGCTTTCTTT
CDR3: CASSFRSDRNTEAFF

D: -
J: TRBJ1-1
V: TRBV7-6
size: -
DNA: TGTGCCAGCAGCTTAGATCCGGGAACCACTGAAGCTTTCTTT
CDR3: CASSLDPGTTEAFF

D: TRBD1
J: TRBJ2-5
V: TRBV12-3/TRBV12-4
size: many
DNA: TGTGCCAGCAGTTTACGGGACAGCTCCCAAGAGACCCAGTACTTC
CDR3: CASSLRDSSQETQYF

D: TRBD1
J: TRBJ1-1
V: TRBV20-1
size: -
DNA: TGCAGTGCTAGAGACCACAGGGGATCAGCTGAAGCTTTCTTT
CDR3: CSARDHRGSAEAFF

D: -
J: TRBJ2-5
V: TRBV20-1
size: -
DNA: TGCAGTGCTATTTGGACCGTAGGTCTTTTACAGACCCAGTACTTC
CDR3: CSAIWTVGLLQTQYF

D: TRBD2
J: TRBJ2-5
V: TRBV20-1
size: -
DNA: TGCAGTGCTCTGACCGGGACTAGCGAGGAGACCCAGTACTTC
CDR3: CSALTGTSEETQYF

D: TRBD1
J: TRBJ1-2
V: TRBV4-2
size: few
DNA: TGTGCCAGCAGCCCGACCGGGACAGGGGGCGCCCACTATGGCTACACCTTC
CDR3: CASSPTGTGGAHYGYTF

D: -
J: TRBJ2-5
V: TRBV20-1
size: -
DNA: TGCAGTGCCCCCGGGACTCGGTTTGAGGAGACCCAGTACTTC
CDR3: CSAPGTRFEETQYF

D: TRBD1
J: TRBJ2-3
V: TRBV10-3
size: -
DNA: TGTGCCATCCGGGAAAACAGGGGGACAGATACGCAGTATTTT
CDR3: CAIRENRGTDTQYF

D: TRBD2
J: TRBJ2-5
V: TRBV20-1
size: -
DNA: TGCAGTGCTAGAGATCCTTCTGGCGGGGGGGCTAAGACCCAGTACTTC
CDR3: CSARDPSGGGAKTQYF

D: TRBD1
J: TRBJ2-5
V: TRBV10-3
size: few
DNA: TGTGCCATCAGTGAGCTGACAGGGGGAGAGACCCAGTACTTC
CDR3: CAISELTGGETQYF

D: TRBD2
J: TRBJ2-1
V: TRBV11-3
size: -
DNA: TGTGCCAGCAGCAGAGGGACTAGCGGGATCTACAATGAGCAGTTCTTC
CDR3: CASSRGTSGIYNEQFF

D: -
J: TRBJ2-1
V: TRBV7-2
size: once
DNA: TGTGCCAGCAGCTTAGATAGCGGACAAGATGTCAATGAGCAGTTCTTC
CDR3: CASSLDSGQDVNEQFF

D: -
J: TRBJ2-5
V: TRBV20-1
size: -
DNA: TGCAGTGCTAGTACGGATCAAGAGACCCAGTACTTC
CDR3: CSASTDQETQYF

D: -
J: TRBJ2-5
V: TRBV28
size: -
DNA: TGTGCCAGCAGTCGCCGCACGGGGCGTCCACAGACCCAGTACTTC
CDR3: CASSRRTGRPQTQYF

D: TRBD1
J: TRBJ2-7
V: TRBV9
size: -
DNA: TGTGCCAGCAGCGTACAGGGGGCGGATTACGAGCAGTACTTC
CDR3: CASSVQGADYEQYF

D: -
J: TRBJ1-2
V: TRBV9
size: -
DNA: TGTGCCAGCAGCTCAGTCGCGGGGGATTATGGCTACACCTTC
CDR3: CASSSVAGDYGYTF

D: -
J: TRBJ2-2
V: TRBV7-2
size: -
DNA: TGTGCCAGCAGCTTTGGAGGGGGTTACACCGGGGAGCTGTTTTTT
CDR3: CASSFGGGYTGELFF